A single sample is the source of the 5 T cell receptor beta chains below, sequenced in a study of blood T cell repertoires in COVID-19. Data came from immunoSEQ multiplex PCR; TCRdb stores just in-frame clones and leaves some out. The data hold about 210,000 clones, with about 92% observed a single time. Sequenced sample: peripheral blood. The receptors shown here come from a man younger than 45 with acute or convalescent COVID-19.

The chain employs TRBV7-8 and TRBJ2-2; D is uncertain. There are 16 residues in the CDR3. Trimming took 2 bases from V and 0 from J, leaving 10 bases between them. Per the germline V gene, CDR1 is SGHVS and CDR2 is FQNEAQ. CDR3 sequence reads: CASSLMAAPNTGELFF. The CDR3 DNA is TGTGCCAGCAGCTTAATGGCGGCTCCGAACACCGGGGAGCTGTTTTTT.

This rearrangement joins TRBV27 to TRBJ2-5; D is undetermined. The CDR3 covers 13 residues. Germline CDR1 MNHEY, CDR2 SMNVEV (reference sequence). The germline V and J ends were trimmed by 10 bases and 1 base, with 13 bases remaining between them. Here the CDR3 reads CATGLRRQETQYF. The CDR3 DNA sequence: TGTGCCACCGGGTTGAGGCGCCAAGAGACCCAGTACTTC.

This sequence joins TRBV20-1 and TRBJ1-1; D not resolved. This CDR3 contains 10 residues. CDR1 DFQATT and CDR2 SNEGSKA come from the germline V gene (reference sequence). V lost 8 bases and J lost 0, with 4 bases in between. The CDR3 nucleotides read TGCAGTCCAGTGAACACTGAAGCTTTCTTT. It translates to CSPVNTEAFF.

The V gene is TRBV13, the J gene TRBJ2-1; no definite D call. The ends were cut back, 1 base at V and 3 bases at J, with 4 bases in the middle. Per the germline V gene, CDR1 is PRHDT and CDR2 is FYEKMQ (reference sequence). The CDR3 runs 13 residues. CDR3 sequence: CASSLDSYNEQFF. CDR3 nucleotides: TGTGCCAGCAGCTTAGACAGCTACAATGAGCAGTTCTTC.

This chain joins TRBV4-1 and TRBJ2-7, with 10 bases that match TRBD2. Unmatched junction bases numbered 10, after V lost 0 bases and J lost 5 bases. The CDR3 is made up of 17 amino acids. Germline loops: CDR1 MGHRA, CDR2 YSYEKL. The CDR3 sequence is CASSQEHRAGGPHEQYF. CDR3 in DNA: TGCGCCAGCAGCCAAGAGCATCGAGCGGGGGGGCCCCACGAGCAGTACTTC.